This T cell receptor beta chain stems from a study of regulatory T cells in long-lasting Graves disease. Arm-PCR of CDR3 regions and iRepertoire HTBI primers were used to build TCR beta libraries. MiXCR, applied by TCRdb to the multiplex PCR reads, yields one record per CDR3 protein. The sample holds 540,000 or so distinct CDR3 sequences, roughly 12% seen once. The time point was: newly diagnosed GD, antithyroid drugs for less than 3 months. From RNA extracted from PBMCs, the TCR library was made. This clonotype was observed at least ten times. These data were also reused for a study on T cells in Graves' hyperthyroidism and ophthalmopathy.

Source: peripheral blood mononuclear cells (PBMCs), taken at new diagnosis, from a patient treated with antithyroid drugs. This TCR was sampled from a man aged 25 to 40 with Graves disease.

The CDR3 sequence is CASSLSTTNEKLFF. The CDR3 nucleotides are TGTGCCAGCAGCCTTTCCACAACTAATGAAAAACTGTTTTTT. This chain connects TRBV7-6 to TRBJ1-4; D call uncertain. Trimming shortened V by 5 bases and J by 0 bases, and 7 bases separated the two germline ends. This CDR3 contains 14 residues. Germline CDR1 SGHVS, CDR2 FNYEAQ.